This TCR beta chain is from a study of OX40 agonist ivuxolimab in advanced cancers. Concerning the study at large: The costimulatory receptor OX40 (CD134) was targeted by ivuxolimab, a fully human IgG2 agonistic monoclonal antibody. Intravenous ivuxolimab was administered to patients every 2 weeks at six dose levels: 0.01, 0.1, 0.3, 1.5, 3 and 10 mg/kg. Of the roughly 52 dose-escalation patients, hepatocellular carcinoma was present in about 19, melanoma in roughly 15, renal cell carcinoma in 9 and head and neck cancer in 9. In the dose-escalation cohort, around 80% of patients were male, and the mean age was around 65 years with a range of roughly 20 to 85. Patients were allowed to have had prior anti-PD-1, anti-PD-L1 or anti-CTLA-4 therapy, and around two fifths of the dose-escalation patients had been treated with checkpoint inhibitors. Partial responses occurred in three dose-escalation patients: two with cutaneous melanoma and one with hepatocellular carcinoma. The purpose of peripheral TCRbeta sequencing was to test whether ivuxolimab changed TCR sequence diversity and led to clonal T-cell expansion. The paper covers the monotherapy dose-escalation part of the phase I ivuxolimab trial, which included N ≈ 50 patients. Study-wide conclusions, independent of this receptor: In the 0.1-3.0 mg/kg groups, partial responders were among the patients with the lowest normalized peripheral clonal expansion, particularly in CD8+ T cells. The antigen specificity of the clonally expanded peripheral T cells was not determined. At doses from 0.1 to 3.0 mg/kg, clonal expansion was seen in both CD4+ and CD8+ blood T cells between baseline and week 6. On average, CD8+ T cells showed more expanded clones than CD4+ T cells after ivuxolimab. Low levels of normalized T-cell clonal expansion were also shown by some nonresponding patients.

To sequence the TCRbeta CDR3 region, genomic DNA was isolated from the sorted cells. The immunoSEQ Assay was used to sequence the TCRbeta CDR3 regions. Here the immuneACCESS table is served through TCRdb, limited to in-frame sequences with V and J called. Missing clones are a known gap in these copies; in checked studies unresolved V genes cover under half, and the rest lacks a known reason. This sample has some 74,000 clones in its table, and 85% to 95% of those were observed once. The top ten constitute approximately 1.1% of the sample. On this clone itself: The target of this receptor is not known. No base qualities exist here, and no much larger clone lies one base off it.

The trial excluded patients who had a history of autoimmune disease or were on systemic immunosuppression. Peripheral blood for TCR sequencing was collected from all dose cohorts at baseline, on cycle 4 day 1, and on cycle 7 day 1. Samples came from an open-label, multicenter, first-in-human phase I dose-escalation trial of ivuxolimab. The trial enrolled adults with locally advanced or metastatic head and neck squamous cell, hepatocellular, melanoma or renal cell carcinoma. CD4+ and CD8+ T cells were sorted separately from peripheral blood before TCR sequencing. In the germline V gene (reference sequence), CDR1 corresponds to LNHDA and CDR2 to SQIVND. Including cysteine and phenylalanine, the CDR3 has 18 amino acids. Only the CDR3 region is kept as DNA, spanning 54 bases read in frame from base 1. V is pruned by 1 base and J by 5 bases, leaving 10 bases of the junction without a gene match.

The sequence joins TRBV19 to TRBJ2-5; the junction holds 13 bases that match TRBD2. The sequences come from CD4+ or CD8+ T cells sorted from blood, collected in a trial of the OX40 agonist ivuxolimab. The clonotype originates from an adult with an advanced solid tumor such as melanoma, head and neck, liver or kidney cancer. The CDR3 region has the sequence CASSIGGLAGVAAETQYF. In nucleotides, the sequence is TGTGCCAGTAGTATAGGCGGACTAGCGGGAGTGGCGGCGGAGACCCAGTACTTC.